This is a list of T cell receptor beta chains from one sample in a study of molecular identifiers for immune sequencing clone quantification. One entry per CDR3 protein results from TCRdb running MiXCR on the PCR reads. The table records under 15,000 distinct CDR3 sequences, approximately 15% of them present only once. The sample consisted of naive CD8+ T cells from blood, with Jurkat cell RNA spiked in. The source of these receptors is a human donor in good health. Some libraries in this study had Jurkat cell RNA spiked in. Each CDR3 is given with its conserved first and last residue. A D gene is named only where the DNA matches it firmly. The size of a clone is reported for some rows only, either as once, few or many, or as a class for expanded clones.

clone_size | d_call | j_call | v_call | cdr3_aa | cdr3_nt
many | - | TRBJ2-3 | TRBV5-6 | CASSPRGALTDTQYF | TGTGCCAGCAGCCCCAGGGGAGCCCTCACAGATACGCAGTATTTT
medium-sized | - | TRBJ1-4 | TRBV4-1 | CASSQGAVNEKLFF | TGCGCCAGCAGCCAAGGGGCGGTAAATGAAAAACTGTTTTTT
medium-sized | - | TRBJ2-5 | TRBV27 | CASSSQGVLETQYF | TGTGCCAGCAGCTCCCAGGGAGTCCTCGAGACCCAGTACTTC
medium-sized | TRBD1 | TRBJ1-1 | TRBV7-9 | CASTPSTGHTEAFF | TGTGCCAGCACCCCATCGACAGGGCACACTGAAGCTTTCTTT
- | - | TRBJ2-4 | TRBV11-2 | CASSLDRAGWYF | TGTGCCAGCAGCTTAGATCGGGCAGGGTGGTACTTC
few | - | TRBJ1-1 | TRBV6-5 | CASSPQLNTEAFF | TGTGCCAGCAGTCCTCAGCTGAACACTGAAGCTTTCTTT
- | - | TRBJ2-5 | TRBV12-3/TRBV12-4 | CASSLGVLETQYF | TGTGCCAGCAGTTTGGGGGTGCTGGAGACCCAGTACTTC
medium-sized | - | TRBJ2-1 | TRBV7-9 | CASMENRLGDEQFF | TGTGCCAGCATGGAGAACCGGCTTGGGGATGAGCAGTTCTTC
medium-sized | - | TRBJ2-2 | TRBV25-1 | CATTLSGELFF | TGTGCCACCACATTGTCCGGGGAGCTGTTTTTT
many | TRBD2 | TRBJ2-2 | TRBV20-1 | CSAPASGRARTGELFF | TGCAGTGCTCCGGCGAGCGGGAGGGCCCGTACCGGGGAGCTGTTTTTT
many | - | TRBJ2-3 | TRBV18 | CASSPSMAGFTDTQYF | TGTGCCAGCTCACCCTCTATGGCGGGGTTCACAGATACGCAGTATTTT
many | - | TRBJ1-2 | TRBV7-9 | CASSTSPGLDGYTF | TGTGCCAGCAGCACGAGCCCAGGGCTCGATGGCTACACCTTC
- | - | TRBJ2-1 | TRBV12-3/TRBV12-4 | CASGPTENNEQFF | TGTGCCAGCGGCCCAACTGAGAACAATGAGCAGTTCTTC
many | - | TRBJ2-3 | TRBV6-6 | CAIPPRGGRTDTQYF | TGTGCCATACCGCCTCGAGGTGGGAGGACAGATACGCAGTATTTT
many | TRBD2 | TRBJ2-7 | TRBV12-3/TRBV12-4 | CASSFAGAYEQYF | TGTGCCAGCAGTTTTGCGGGAGCCTACGAGCAGTACTTC
medium-sized | TRBD1 | TRBJ2-2 | TRBV13 | CASSARTGYTGELFF | TGTGCCAGCAGCGCCCGGACAGGATACACCGGGGAGCTGTTTTTT
- | - | TRBJ2-7 | TRBV6-2/TRBV6-3 | CASTGYVTHAYEQYF | TGTGCCAGCACGGGCTACGTAACACACGCCTACGAGCAGTACTTC
medium-sized | - | TRBJ2-7 | TRBV7-9 | CASSPRDGYEQYF | TGTGCCAGCAGCCCAAGGGACGGCTACGAGCAGTACTTC
medium-sized | - | TRBJ1-1 | TRBV11-2 | CASSAGSEAFF | TGTGCCAGCAGCGCGGGTTCTGAAGCTTTCTTT
many | - | TRBJ2-7 | TRBV5-8 | CASSLGLLEQYF | TGTGCCAGCAGCTTAGGCCTCCTGGAGCAGTACTTC
medium-sized | - | TRBJ2-5 | TRBV7-9 | CASSQGAQAETQYF | TGTGCCAGCAGCCAAGGGGCACAAGCAGAGACCCAGTACTTC